The entry below describes one TCR beta chain. The target of this receptor is not known. No base qualities exist here, and no much larger clone lies one base off it. Other DNA sequences within the sample encode an identical CDR3. The germline V gene specifies MNHEY as CDR1 and SVGAGI as CDR2. Deletion took 0 bases off V and 2 bases off J, with a span of 7 bases between the germline ends. The CDR3 measures 15 amino acids from cysteine to phenylalanine. The sequence is cut down to CDR3 DNA, 45 bases in frame from base 1. The sample is drawn from a study of shared clonotypes between healthy human individuals (dated by TCRdb to 2019 to 2021). Turning to the overall study: The cohort included three men and a couple of women between 18 and 49 years of age. For each donor, three plates each were used for CD4 naive and CD4 memory, two plates were used for CD8 naive, and one plate was used for CD8 memory. The study deeply sequenced blood TCR repertoires of about five healthy adults to estimate repertoire size and the extent of clonotype sharing between individuals. To increase sequencing depth and limit assay-specific biases, different laboratories used diverse techniques to prepare libraries and sequence TCR repertoires. Per donor, leukapheresis produced somewhere between about 0.9 and 9.5 billion PBMCs.

The donors were healthy, HIV-negative adults who had no recently reported acute infections or vaccinations. Only Caucasian adults living in Nashville, Tennessee, USA were represented among the donors. CD4+ T cells were enriched through magnetic negative selection, after which naive cells were positively selected on CD45RA and the remaining negative fraction served as the memory subset. Blood was collected by leukapheresis, and PBMCs were isolated by Ficoll-Histopaque density gradient centrifugation and then cryopreserved in liquid nitrogen vapor phase. Analytical flow cytometry was used to check the purity and quantity of each magnetically sorted T cell population. Genomic DNA was isolated from every sorted fraction and measured by UV absorbance on a Nanodrop 2000c. Broader findings and caveats from the paper: Larger estimated clonotype richness was generally found for naive subsets than for memory subsets. Compared with non-shared clonotypes, the clonotypes found in all four sorted-subset donors had higher generation probabilities. Sampling was limited to blood, and TCR repertoires in tissue likely differ from TCR repertoires in blood. Rarefaction of sorted-subset datasets indicated incomplete sequencing despite the large sequencing depth. The small number of donors limited the genetic and exposure-history diversity represented. Sharing across several donors was observed for roughly 5.4% of naive CD4, over 3% of naive CD8, over 2% of memory CD4, and roughly 0.4% of memory CD8 clonotypes. Pairwise subsampling indicated that sequencing depth was expected to affect the degree of clonotype sharing among donors.

Using the deep immunoSEQ assay, TCR CDR3 regions were amplified from genomic DNA by multiplex PCR. Extracted genomic DNA from each cell subset was spread evenly across all wells of several immunoSEQ 96-well plates, with each plate serving as a replicate. For sorted subsets, each replicate PCR was loaded with about 0.2 ug genomic DNA, equivalent to 30,000 or so T cell genomes. Purified libraries were measured with a Qubit 3.0 fluorometer, size-checked on a Bioanalyzer 2100, and measured again with the KAPA Library Quantification kit. Every immunoSEQ 96-well plate was sequenced on a separate single-read 150-cycle Illumina NextSeq 550 flow cell. The original methods were these. Because the immunoSEQ output held only junctional sequences and lacked quality scores, the filtering could not match the filtering applied to full-length reads. Sequences were annotated with PyIR, a Python wrapper for IgBLAST v1.9, and V/J genes and CDR3 were assigned using IMGT germline references. Reads with weak V/J assignments (E-value above 1e-6), missing CDR3, stop codons, out-of-frame junctions, or ambiguous translated residues were removed. V3J clonotypes were defined as sequences sharing an identical inferred V gene, J gene, and CDR3 amino acid sequence. To compute the percentage overlap between repertoires, the number of shared unique clonotypes was divided by the size of the smaller repertoire. Repertoire richness was assessed with RTK rarefaction, the Chao1 estimator, and Recon v2.1 estimates of unobserved clonotypes. For all TCRbeta clonotypes obtained by the gDNA method from four donors, generation probabilities were computed with OLGA. The table comes from immuneACCESS by way of TCRdb, which keeps in-frame sequences with V and J called. Part of the clones is missing from these tables; in studies checked, under half for an unresolved V gene and the rest for unknown reasons. D and trimming were read from the DNA, whereas the V and J calls and clone size are those reported in that table. The sample has 2 million to 2.5 million clones on record, over 85% of them singletons. Approximately 0.13% of the sample lies in the top ten.

Recombination connected TRBV6-5 to TRBJ1-4, with an unclear D gene assignment. Sequencing was performed on naive CD4+ T cells sorted from blood. The meaning of the sample's cell subset or site label: CD45RA+ positively selected. This sequence was found in a young man in good health. CDR3 protein: CASSYSGGTNEKLFF. The DNA sequence is TGTGCCAGCAGTTACTCGGGAGGGACTAATGAAAAACTGTTTTTT.